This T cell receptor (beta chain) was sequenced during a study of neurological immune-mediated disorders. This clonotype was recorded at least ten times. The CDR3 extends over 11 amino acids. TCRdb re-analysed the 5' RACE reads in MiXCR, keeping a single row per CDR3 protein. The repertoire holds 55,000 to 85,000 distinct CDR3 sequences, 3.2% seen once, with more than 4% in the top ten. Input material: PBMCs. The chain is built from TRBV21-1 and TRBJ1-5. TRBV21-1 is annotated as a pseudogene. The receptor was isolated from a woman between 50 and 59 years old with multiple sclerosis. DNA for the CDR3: TGTGCCAGCAGCAAAGGGCAGCCCCAGCATTTT. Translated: CASSKGQPQHF.